The 10 T cell receptor beta chains below were found in one sample sequenced in a study of blood T cell repertoires in COVID-19 (dated by TCRdb to 2019 to 2021). Libraries came from the immunoSEQ multiplex PCR assay. Entries here come from immuneACCESS through TCRdb and include only in-frame sequences with V and J called. Some clones fail to appear in such tables; in the studies checked, an unresolved V gene covers under half of the shortfall, and the cause of the remainder is unknown. For this sample the table gives just over 250,000 clones, of which around 87% were detected only once. The biggest ten clones account for roughly 2.5% of the sample. Input material: peripheral blood. The origin of the receptors is a woman in her forties or fifties with acute or convalescent COVID-19.

This clone appeared a single time. The CDR3 sequence is CASSIRGGPETQYF. In DNA form, the CDR3 reads TGTGCCAGTAGTATAAGGGGGGGCCCAGAGACCCAGTACTTC. The chain is built from TRBV19 and TRBJ2-5, with D possibly matching TRBD2 (7 bases). Germline V gives CDR1 LNHDA, CDR2 SQIVND (reference sequence). With 2 bases removed from V and 4 bases from J, the gap between germline ends came to 11 bases. CDR3 length equals 14 residues.

This sequence joins TRBV14 and TRBJ1-4; D perhaps matches TRBD1 (5 bases). The CDR3 contains 15 residues. In germline, CDR1 is SGHDN, CDR2 FVKESK. Trimming took 4 bases from V and 7 from J, leaving 16 bases between them. The CDR3 sequence: CASSPAGGLREKLFF. In DNA form, the CDR3 reads TGTGCCAGCAGCCCGGCCGGGGGGTTGCGTGAAAAACTGTTTTTT. Based on the CDR3 plus reference TRBV14 and TRBJ1-4, the full variable domain is EAGVTQFPSHSVIEKGQTVTLRCDPISGHDNLYWYRRVMGKEIKFLLHFVKESKQDESGMPNNRFLAERTGGTYSTLKVQPAELEDSGVYFCASSPAGGLREKLFFGSGTQLSVL.

The chain carries TRBV7-3 and TRBJ2-1; TRBD2 agrees at 12 bases. The junction had 15 bases not matched to a gene; V was cut back by 3 bases and J by 0 bases. CDR1 and CDR2 (germline): SGHTA, FQGTGA. This CDR3 has 21 residues. The CDR3, as DNA: TGTGCCAGCAGCTTGACACCAGGACTAGCGGGATTGCCAAGCTCCTACAATGAGCAGTTCTTC. Translating gives CASSLTPGLAGLPSSYNEQFF. Combining the CDR3 with reference TRBV7-3 and TRBJ2-1 gives the whole variable domain GAGVSQTPSNKVTEKGKYVELRCDPISGHTALYWYRQSLGQGPEFLIYFQGTGAADDSGLPNDRFFAVRPEGSVSTLKIQRTERGDSAVYLCASSLTPGLAGLPSSYNEQFFGPGTRLTVL.

This clone was detected a few times. The CDR3 protein is CASSLGTSGSFNEQFF. Here the CDR3 DNA reads TGTGCCAGCAGCTTAGGGACTAGCGGGAGTTTTAATGAGCAGTTCTTC. The chain uses TRBV7-8 and TRBJ2-1; 13 bases are shared with TRBD2. The CDR3 covers 16 residues. Germline assignment: CDR1 SGHVS and CDR2 FQNEAQ. V shed 1 base, J shed 7 bases, and the junction held 4 bases outside the gene matches. Using reference TRBV7-8 and TRBJ2-1 for the parts outside the CDR3, the full variable domain is GAGVSQSPRYKVAKRGQDVALRCDPISGHVSLFWYQQALGQGPEFLTYFQNEAQLDKSGLPSDRFFAERPEGSVSTLKIQRTQQEDSAVYLCASSLGTSGSFNEQFFGPGTRLTVL.

This sequence joins TRBV7-3 and TRBJ2-3, with D possibly being TRBD1 (6 bases). The CDR3 loop spans 13 amino acids. Trimming removed 5 bases at V and 3 bases at J, with 9 bases between. Looked up from germline, CDR1 is SGHTA and CDR2 is FQGTGA. CDR3 nucleotides: TGTGCCAGCAGCCGGGACAATACAGATACGCAGTATTTT. Amino acids: CASSRDNTDTQYF. Looking up the rest from reference TRBV7-3 and TRBJ2-3 gives the full variable domain: GAGVSQTPSNKVTEKGKYVELRCDPISGHTALYWYRQSLGQGPEFLIYFQGTGAADDSGLPNDRFFAVRPEGSVSTLKIQRTERGDSAVYLCASSRDNTDTQYFGPGTRLTVL.

The chain recombines TRBV27 with TRBJ1-5; D is unresolved. From germline, CDR1 is MNHEY and CDR2 SMNVEV (reference sequence). The length of the CDR3 is 14 residues. V lost 3 bases to trimming and J lost 3 bases, with 9 bases between them. This chain's CDR3 is CASSFRGYNQPQHF. The CDR3 nucleotides are TGTGCCAGCAGTTTCCGGGGATACAATCAGCCCCAGCATTTT.

The rearrangement uses TRBV3-1 (or the pseudogene TRBV3-2) and TRBJ2-1, with D maybe TRBD2 (6 bases). This CDR3 spans 16 amino acids. Between the trimmed V and J ends, which lost 5 bases and 0 bases, there was a span of 14 bases. Germline-derived CDR1 and CDR2 are LGHDT and YNNKEL (reference sequence). As DNA, the CDR3 is TGTGCCAGCAGCGACCGCGGGGCGAGCTCCTACAATGAGCAGTTCTTC. Its protein product is CASSDRGASSYNEQFF.

V is TRBV7-3 and J is TRBJ2-1; 15 bases agree with TRBD2. CDR3 length equals 17 residues. Germline V CDR1 and CDR2: SGHTA, FQGTGA. V was clipped by 5 bases and J by 10 bases; unmatched bases: 12. The CDR3 spells CASSPTAGLAGGQEQFF. CDR3 coding DNA: TGTGCCAGCAGCCCGACCGCCGGACTAGCGGGAGGGCAGGAGCAGTTCTTC. Full variable domain (rest looked up from reference TRBV7-3 and TRBJ2-1): GAGVSQTPSNKVTEKGKYVELRCDPISGHTALYWYRQSLGQGPEFLIYFQGTGAADDSGLPNDRFFAVRPEGSVSTLKIQRTERGDSAVYLCASSPTAGLAGGQEQFFGPGTRLTVL.

The chain recombines TRBV11-2 with TRBJ2-2; TRBD1 matches 7 bases. After removal of 0 bases from V and 3 bases from J, the junction contained 7 bases not matched to a gene. Germline CDR1 and CDR2: SGHAT and FQNNGV. This CDR3 comprises 17 residues. Written as DNA, the CDR3 is TGTGCCAGCAGCTTAGATAAAGTCCAGGGGGACACCGGGGAGCTGTTTTTT. Translated, it gives CASSLDKVQGDTGELFF.

This chain connects TRBV7-9 to TRBJ2-3; no clear D gene. CDR1 is SEHNR, CDR2 FQNEAQ, per germline (reference sequence). V was trimmed by 5 bases and J by 4 bases, leaving 10 bases between them. The CDR3 has 13 residues. CDR3 sequence reads: CASSLIVADTQYF. CDR3 coding DNA: TGTGCCAGCAGCCTAATAGTCGCAGATACGCAGTATTTT.